This TCR beta chain is drawn from a study of blood T cell repertoires in COVID-19. About the research overall: Samples came from the United States, Italy and Spain, spanning acute and convalescent COVID-19. T cells, B-cell-depleted T cells, or PBMCs supplied cDNA or gDNA.

Seattle's cohort entered during active infection and was followed longitudinally. This clone was seen only a few times. Original handling: Reference gene primer amplification yielded estimated nucleated cell counts. TCRdb's table, derived via immunoSEQ multiplex PCR, lists solely in-frame clones and lacks some. The V and J calls and clone size were taken over from that table, and D and trimming were inferred from the DNA. Among roughly 190,000 clones listed, 86% were seen once. Sequences were obtained from peripheral blood. This sequence was found in an older woman with COVID-19, enrolled during active disease.

The CDR3 sequence is CASSIGSGQSYYNEQFF. DNA of the CDR3: TGTGCCAGTAGTATAGGGAGCGGACAGAGTTACTACAATGAGCAGTTCTTC. This chain connects TRBV19 to TRBJ2-1, with TRBD1 as a possible D gene (6 bases). This CDR3 spans 17 amino acids. V was cut by 1 base and J by 3 bases, with 16 bases left in between. The germline V gene has CDR1 LNHDA and CDR2 SQIVND (reference sequence).